This T cell receptor beta chain was sequenced during a study of shared clonotypes between healthy human individuals (dated by TCRdb to 2019 to 2021). A note on the overall study: The cohort comprised two women and a few men aged 18 to 49 years. To estimate repertoire size and how much clonotypes are shared between individuals, the study performed deep sequencing of blood TCR repertoires from roughly five healthy adults. Libraries were prepared and TCR repertoires were sequenced by different laboratories using diverse techniques, in order to increase sequencing depth and limit assay-specific biases. Per donor, leukapheresis produced somewhere between about 0.9 and 9 billion PBMCs. Results the study describes overall, beyond this receptor: Pairwise subsampling led to the expectation that sequencing depth would affect the degree of clonotype sharing among donors. Because the study included only a small number of donors, the genetic and exposure-history diversity represented was limited. Sampling was limited to blood, and TCR repertoires in tissue likely differ from TCR repertoires in blood.

Details on this clone: What this receptor recognizes is not known. One base away there is no much larger clone; base qualities are not given.

V and J are truncated by 1 base and 4 bases respectively, leaving an intervening sequence of 10 bases. According to the germline V gene (reference sequence), CDR1 reads SEHNR and CDR2 reads FQNEAQ. Spanning cysteine to phenylalanine, the CDR3 consists of 14 amino acids. The sequence is cut down to CDR3 DNA, 42 bases in frame from base 1. Donors were healthy HIV-negative adults with no recently reported acute infections or vaccinations. All donors were Caucasian adults living in Nashville, Tennessee, USA. For unsorted samples, 84 million or so PBMCs were counted, and genomic DNA was extracted using the QIAamp DNA Blood Mini kit. Blood was obtained by leukapheresis, after which PBMCs were separated by Ficoll-Histopaque density gradient centrifugation and cryopreserved in liquid nitrogen vapor phase. Using the deep immunoSEQ assay, multiplex PCR amplified TCR CDR3 regions from genomic DNA. For each cell subset, the extracted genomic DNA was distributed evenly across all wells of several immunoSEQ 96-well plates, and each plate served as one replicate. For unsorted PBMC, about 300 ng of genomic DNA, equivalent to about 30,000 T cell genomes, went into each replicate PCR. Genomic DNA from unsorted PBMC was sequenced over ten immunoSEQ deep assay plates. Purified libraries were measured with a Qubit 3.0 fluorometer, size-checked on a Bioanalyzer 2100, and measured again with the KAPA Library Quantification kit. Each immunoSEQ 96-well plate was sequenced on its own single-read 150-cycle Illumina NextSeq 550 flow cell. On the study's bioinformatics: Because only junctional sequences without quality scores were contained in the immunoSEQ output, filtering matching that applied to full-length reads could not be performed. To assign V/J genes and CDR3, sequences were annotated against IMGT germline references using PyIR, a Python wrapper for IgBLAST v1.9. Reads were filtered out if the reads had weak V/J assignments (E-value above 1e-6), no CDR3, stop codons, out-of-frame junctions, or ambiguous translated residues. A V3J clonotype was defined by an identical inferred V gene, J gene, and CDR3 amino acid sequence. Percentage overlap between repertoires was calculated by dividing the number of shared unique clonotypes by the size of the smaller repertoire. Three approaches were used to assess repertoire richness: RTK rarefaction, the Chao1 estimator, and Recon v2.1 estimates of unobserved clonotypes. The clones in this table, taken by TCRdb from immuneACCESS, are in-frame only. Not every clone is retained; where verified, under half of the shortfall comes from an unresolved V gene, and the cause of the rest is unknown. The V and J calls and the clone size are those of that table, but D and trimming were determined from the DNA. The sample table contains about 480,000 clones; only one count was recorded for about 80% of them. The top ten hold under 15% of the sample.

The sequencing sample was made of PBMCs. The receptor comes from a woman aged 35 to 49 in good health. Some clones in this sample may be carry-over from other donors' samples. The V and J genes are TRBV7-9 and TRBJ1-1, and TRBD1 may be the D gene, going by 5 matching bases. The nucleotide sequence reads as follows: TGTGCCAGCAGCTTAGGGGGGAGGGTCACTGAAGCTTTCTTT. Translated, this is CASSLGGRVTEAFF.